This passage covers 5 T cell receptor beta chains from one sample sequenced in a study of T cell responses to AZD1222 COVID-19 vaccine. The repertoire was sequenced with immunoSEQ multiplex PCR; TCRdb's copy has only in-frame clones and lacks some. The sample records about 120,000 clones, 88% being singletons. Sequenced here: peripheral blood, sampled on day 0 of AZD1222 vaccination. The receptors stem from an adult in good health.

CDR3 sequence (DNA): TGTGCCAGCAGCTTAGATCGGGGTAGAGGGGCCAACGAGCAGTACTTC. Translating it yields CASSLDRGRGANEQYF. This sequence joins TRBV11-2 and TRBJ2-7; either TRBD1 or TRBD2 may supply D (5 bases each). The length of the CDR3 is 16 residues. Trimming removed 0 bases at V and 5 bases at J, with 17 bases between. Germline-derived CDR1 and CDR2 are SGHAT and FQNNGV. The full variable domain, rest sourced from reference TRBV11-2 and TRBJ2-7, is EAGVAQSPRYKIIEKRQSVAFWCNPISGHATLYWYQQILGQGPKLLIQFQNNGVVDDSQLPKDRFSAERLKGVDSTLKIQPAKLEDSAVYLCASSLDRGRGANEQYFGPGTRLTVT.

Only a few counts were recorded for this clone. The chain links TRBV9 to TRBJ2-5; D may be TRBD2 (6 bases). With 2 bases removed from V and 1 base from J, the gap between germline ends came to 12 bases. Germline values: CDR1 SGDLS, CDR2 YYNGEE. CDR3 size: 15 residues. The CDR3 is CASSVAGLFQETQYF. The CDR3 nucleotides read TGTGCCAGCAGCGTGGCGGGGCTCTTCCAAGAGACCCAGTACTTC.

Concerning this clone: The junction departs from the called germline gene at one end, perhaps through a read error. The chain employs TRBV7-7 and TRBJ1-6, with D possibly matching TRBD1 (5 bases). CDR1 and CDR2 from the germline V gene are SSHAT and FNYEAQ (reference sequence). The CDR3 is 18 amino acids. This CDR3 is CASSLKGNTLDYNSPLHF. In nucleotides, the CDR3 is TGTGCTAGCAGCTTAAAGGGGAACACGCTCGATTATAATTCACCCCTCCACTTT.

V is TRBV6-1 and J is TRBJ1-2; no firm D call. The CDR3 has 12 amino acids. Germline CDR1 MNHNS, CDR2 SASEGT. The germline V and J ends were trimmed by 3 bases and 3 bases, with 5 bases remaining between them. CDR3 residues: CASSDKHYGYTF. Here the CDR3 DNA reads TGTGCCAGCAGTGACAAACACTATGGCTACACCTTC.

This chain joins TRBV9 and TRBJ2-3; either TRBD1 or TRBD2 may fit D (5 bases each). V was cut by 0 bases and J by 1 base, with 9 bases left in between. Germline lookup yields CDR1 SGDLS and CDR2 YYNGEE. CDR3 size: 15 residues. CDR3 coding DNA: TGTGCCAGCAGCGTAGCAATGGGGGGCACAGATACGCAGTATTTT. This translates into CASSVAMGGTDTQYF.